One sample yielded the 18 T cell receptor beta chains listed below, sequenced in a study of T cell responses to AZD1222 COVID-19 vaccine. Sequencing was performed with immunoSEQ multiplex PCR; in TCRdb, only in-frame clones are kept and a portion is missing. The sample holds about 130,000 clones; 90% to 95% are singletons and the top ten take approximately 2.8%. The source material was peripheral blood, sampled on day 0 of AZD1222 vaccination. Every receptor here comes from an adult in good health.

A few counts support this clone. The chain has TRBV7-8 and TRBJ1-4; maybe TRBD1 (5 bases). Germline CDR1 is SGHVS and CDR2 is FQNEAQ. The CDR3 runs to 16 residues. Trimming shortened V by 2 bases and J by 0 bases, and 10 bases separated the two germline ends. The CDR3 coding sequence is TGTGCCAGCAGCTTAAAGACAGTCGCAACTAATGAAAAACTGTTTTTT. Amino acid sequence: CASSLKTVATNEKLFF.

V usage is TRBV5-8 and J usage is TRBJ2-7; a possible D gene is TRBD1 (5 bases). Trimming left V 4 bases short and J 1 base short, with 9 bases between. This CDR3 is built from 13 residues. Germline CDR1 reads SGHTS; CDR2 reads YDEGEE. This CDR3 is CASSTRVSYEQYF. The DNA for the CDR3 is TGTGCCAGCAGCACCAGGGTGTCCTACGAGCAGTACTTC.

This rearrangement joins TRBV20-1 to TRBJ1-6, with TRBD1 as a possible D gene (5 bases). This CDR3 has 13 residues. Germline CDR1 and CDR2: DFQATT and SNEGSKA (reference sequence). V lost 3 bases, J lost 9 bases, and 12 bases lay in between. The CDR3 DNA reads as TGCAGTGCTAGTGCGGGGGACGGTTCACCCCTCCACTTT. It translates to CSASAGDGSPLHF.

J is TRBJ2-1 and V is TRBV9; TRBD2 matches at 11 bases. CDR1 SGDLS and CDR2 YYNGEE come from the germline V gene. V was pared by 3 bases and J by 11 bases, with 7 bases of the junction left unmatched. The CDR3 spans 14 residues. In nucleotides, the CDR3 is TGTGCCAGCAGCGACGGGACTAGCGGCGGCAAGCAGTTCTTC. Its translation is CASSDGTSGGKQFF.

This rearrangement joins TRBV9 to TRBJ1-1; no definite D call. The V gene's germline CDR1 is SGDLS and CDR2 YYNGEE. The CDR3 loop spans 15 amino acids. V was clipped by 3 bases and J by 4 bases, with 16 bases between them. The CDR3 reads CASSATIGHGTEAFF. Here the CDR3 DNA reads TGTGCCAGCAGCGCCACCATAGGGCATGGCACTGAAGCTTTCTTT.

V and J are TRBV1 and TRBJ2-1; the table's D gene call, TRBD2, was not cross checked with the DNA. TRBV1 represents a pseudogene. This CDR3 has 17 residues. CDR3 in amino acids: CTSSQGEAGGVGEEQFF. CDR3 in DNA: TGCACCAGCAGCCAGGGGGAAGCGGGAGGAGTGGGCGAAGAGCAGTTCTTC.

The chain uses TRBV27 and TRBJ2-1; no reliable D call. CDR3 length: 13 residues. Germline CDR1 MNHEY, CDR2 SMNVEV (reference sequence). Trimming took off 2 bases at V and 6 bases at J, with 8 bases between the two ends. The CDR3 region is CASSLSRGNEQFF. The DNA for the CDR3 is TGTGCCAGCAGTTTAAGCCGTGGCAATGAGCAGTTCTTC.

Points on this clone: Its ends do not fully match the called genes, so a read error is possible. This chain uses TRBV5-1 with TRBJ2-5; TRBD2 matches at 15 bases. The CDR3 has 17 residues. The germline V gene encodes CDR1 SGHRS and CDR2 YFSETQ. CDR3 bases: TGCGCCAGCAGATTGGGACTAGCGGGGGGACTACAAGAGACCCAGTACTTC. It encodes CASRLGLAGGLQETQYF. The variable domain in full, with the rest retrieved from reference TRBV5-1 and TRBJ2-5, is KAGVTQTPRYLIKTRGQQVTLSCSPISGHRSVSWYQQTPGQGLQFLFEYFSETQRNKGNFPGRFSGRQFSNSRSEMNVSTLELGDSALYLCASRLGLAGGLQETQYFGPGTRLLVL.

A few counts support this clone. The rearrangement uses TRBV5-1 and TRBJ1-1; 7 nucleotides agree with TRBD1. This CDR3 has 15 residues. The germline gives CDR1 SGHRS, CDR2 YFSETQ. Trimming at V came to 0 bases and at J to 4 bases, leaving 6 bases not matched to a gene. The CDR3 loop is CASSLGQGVSTEAFF. In DNA, the CDR3 is TGCGCCAGCAGCTTGGGTCAGGGGGTTAGCACTGAAGCTTTCTTT.

The chain links TRBV6-2 or TRBV6-3 to TRBJ2-7, with D tentatively TRBD2 (5 bases). The V end lost 2 bases, the J end lost 0 bases, and 11 bases lay between the germline ends. The germline V gene has CDR1 MNHEY and CDR2 SVGEGT. The CDR3 length is 15 residues. In nucleotides, the CDR3 is TGTGCCAGCAGTTACCCAGCGGTCGGCTCCTACGAGCAGTACTTC. Translating gives CASSYPAVGSYEQYF.

The chain is built from TRBV30 and TRBJ2-1, with 7 bases matching TRBD2. Germline V gene lookup returns CDR1 GTSNPN and CDR2 SVGIG (reference sequence). Unmatched junction bases numbered 10, after V lost 3 bases and J lost 5 bases. CDR3 length: 15 amino acids. CDR3 protein: CAWREKSGIHNEQFF. In nucleotides, the CDR3 is TGTGCCTGGAGGGAAAAAAGCGGGATCCACAATGAGCAGTTCTTC.

In its sample, this clone was seen a few times. The rearrangement joins TRBV5-1 to TRBJ2-2; D not certain. V dropped 4 bases and J dropped 5 bases, with 9 bases sitting between them. CDR1 SGHRS and CDR2 YFSETQ come from the germline V gene. The CDR3 loop spans 13 amino acids. In DNA, the CDR3 is TGCGCCAGCAGCGCCGACCGAACCGGGGAGCTGTTTTTT. It codes for CASSADRTGELFF. Full variable domain (outside the CDR3, taken from reference TRBV5-1 and TRBJ2-2): KAGVTQTPRYLIKTRGQQVTLSCSPISGHRSVSWYQQTPGQGLQFLFEYFSETQRNKGNFPGRFSGRQFSNSRSEMNVSTLELGDSALYLCASSADRTGELFFGEGSRLTVL.

CDR3 region: CASSLLTTNYGYTF. As DNA, the CDR3 is TGCGCCAGCAGCCTACTGACAACTAACTATGGCTACACCTTC. The chain combines TRBV5-1 with TRBJ1-2, with unresolved D. The CDR3 spans 14 residues. Germline-derived CDR1 and CDR2 are SGHRS and YFSETQ. Trimming stripped 4 bases from V and 0 bases from J, with 10 bases between.

This chain connects TRBV18 to TRBJ1-4; possibly TRBD1 for D (6 bases). With 2 bases removed from V and 5 bases from J, the gap between germline ends came to 18 bases. Per germline, CDR1 KGHSH and CDR2 LQKENI. The CDR3 runs 17 residues. Written as DNA, the CDR3 is TGTGCCAGCTCACCAGGGAAGGGGACAAATAAAAATGAAAAACTGTTTTTT. Translating gives CASSPGKGTNKNEKLFF.

The chain uses TRBV3-1 (or the pseudogene TRBV3-2) and TRBJ2-7; 14 nucleotides align to TRBD2. V lost 11 bases and J lost 3; bases outside the gene matches: 12. CDR3 length: 16 residues. Germline V gene sequence: CDR1 LGHDT, CDR2 YNNKEL (reference sequence). This CDR3 reads CAGTTGTSGSNYEQYF. CDR3 in DNA: TGTGCCGGAACCACCGGGACTAGCGGGAGCAACTACGAGCAGTACTTC.

This chain links TRBV2 with TRBJ1-1; TRBD1 matches at 12 bases. This CDR3 has 16 amino acids. Trimming removed 3 bases from V and 11 bases from J; junction bases left unmatched: 13. Germline V gene data show CDR1 as SNHLY and CDR2 as FYNNEI. CDR3 in amino acids: CASSDRRDRGLTGAFF. In DNA form, the CDR3 reads TGTGCCAGCAGTGATCGGCGGGACAGGGGGCTCACGGGGGCTTTCTTT.

This chain links TRBV13 with TRBJ2-7, with D possibly TRBD1 on 5 matching bases. V was shortened by 0 bases and J by 2 bases, with 14 bases between the two germline ends. The CDR3 runs to 16 residues. CDR1 and CDR2 from the germline V gene are PRHDT and FYEKMQ (reference sequence). The CDR3 region is CASSLGRAGWAYEQYF. The CDR3 DNA sequence: TGTGCCAGCAGCTTAGGTCGGGCAGGGTGGGCCTACGAGCAGTACTTC.

This clone was detected only once. V usage is TRBV4-2 and J usage is TRBJ1-2; 8 bases fit TRBD1. J gave up 4 bases and V 0 bases, and 10 bases lay outside the gene matches. The CDR3 is 17 residues long. Per the germline V gene, CDR1 is LGHNA and CDR2 is YNFKEQ. CDR3 region: CASSQDVRTGIGYGYTF. The CDR3 DNA is TGTGCCAGCAGCCAAGATGTGAGGACAGGGATCGGCTATGGCTACACCTTC.